The clone carrying this TCR beta chain occurred a few times. This record comes from a study of T-cell reconstitution after alpha-beta-depleted transplantation in children. TCRbeta library construction was performed incorporating unique molecular identifiers. Using its own MiXCR run on the PCR reads, TCRdb lists one record per CDR3 protein. The data hold hundreds of thousands of distinct CDR3 sequences, with approximately 10% observed a single time. The CDR3 has 15 amino acids. V gave up 4 bases and J gave up 4 bases, with 16 bases separating them. Germline CDR1 SGHAT, CDR2 FQNNGV. V is TRBV11-2 and J is TRBJ1-2; tentative D call: TRBD1 (6 bases). The sample in question was PBMCs from the stem cell graft donor, obtained from the stem cell graft. The receptor's source is a human donor who donated a stem cell graft to a child with acute myeloid leukemia. The CDR3 sequence: CASSSNRDLRYGYTF. The CDR3 nucleotides are TGTGCCAGCAGCTCAAACAGGGATTTGCGCTATGGCTACACCTTC.